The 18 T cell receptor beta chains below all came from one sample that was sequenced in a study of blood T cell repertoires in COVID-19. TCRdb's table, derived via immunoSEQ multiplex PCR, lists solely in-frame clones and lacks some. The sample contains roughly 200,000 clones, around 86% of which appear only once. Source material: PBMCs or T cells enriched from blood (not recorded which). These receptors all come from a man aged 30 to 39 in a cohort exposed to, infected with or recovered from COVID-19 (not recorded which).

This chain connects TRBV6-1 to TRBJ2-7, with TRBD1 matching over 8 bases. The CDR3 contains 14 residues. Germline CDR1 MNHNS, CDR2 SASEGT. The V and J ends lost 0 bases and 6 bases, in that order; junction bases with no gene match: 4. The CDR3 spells CASSEASQGAEQYF. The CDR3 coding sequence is TGTGCCAGCAGTGAAGCGAGCCAGGGGGCCGAGCAGTACTTC.

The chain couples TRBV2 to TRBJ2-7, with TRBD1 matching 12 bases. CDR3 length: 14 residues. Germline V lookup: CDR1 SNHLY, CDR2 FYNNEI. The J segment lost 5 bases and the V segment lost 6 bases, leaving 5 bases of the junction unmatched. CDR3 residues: CASRGTGGRNEQYF. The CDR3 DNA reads TGTGCCAGCAGGGGGACAGGGGGCCGGAACGAGCAGTACTTC.

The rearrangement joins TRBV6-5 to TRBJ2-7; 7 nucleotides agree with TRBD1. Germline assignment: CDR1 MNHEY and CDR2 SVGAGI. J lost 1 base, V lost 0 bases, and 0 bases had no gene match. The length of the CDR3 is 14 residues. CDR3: CASSYSGQSYEQYF. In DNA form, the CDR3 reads TGTGCCAGCAGTTACTCGGGACAGTCCTACGAGCAGTACTTC.

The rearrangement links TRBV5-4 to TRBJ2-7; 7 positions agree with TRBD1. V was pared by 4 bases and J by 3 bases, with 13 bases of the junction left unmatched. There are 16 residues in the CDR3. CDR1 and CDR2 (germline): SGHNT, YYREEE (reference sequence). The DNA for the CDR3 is TGTGCCAGCAGCCCCGGGACAGCCCTGTCGGGCTACGAGCAGTACTTC. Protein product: CASSPGTALSGYEQYF.

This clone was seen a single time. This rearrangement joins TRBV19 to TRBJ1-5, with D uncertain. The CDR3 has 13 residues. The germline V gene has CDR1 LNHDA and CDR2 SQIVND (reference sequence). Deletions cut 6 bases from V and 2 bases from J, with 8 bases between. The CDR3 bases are TGTGCCAGTAGCGACTCGGGCAATCAGCCCCAGCATTTT. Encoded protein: CASSDSGNQPQHF.

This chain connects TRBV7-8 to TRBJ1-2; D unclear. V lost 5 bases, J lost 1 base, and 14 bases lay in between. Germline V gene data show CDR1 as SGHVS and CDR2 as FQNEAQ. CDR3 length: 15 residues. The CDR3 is CASSPAPGNNYGYTF. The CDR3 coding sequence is TGTGCCAGCAGCCCGGCCCCGGGGAATAACTATGGCTACACCTTC.

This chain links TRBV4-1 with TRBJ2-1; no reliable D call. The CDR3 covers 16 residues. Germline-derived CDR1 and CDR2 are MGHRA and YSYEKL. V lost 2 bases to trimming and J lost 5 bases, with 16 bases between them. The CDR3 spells CASSQPRVGLHNEQFF. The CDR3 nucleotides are TGCGCCAGCAGCCAACCCCGAGTGGGCCTCCACAATGAGCAGTTCTTC.

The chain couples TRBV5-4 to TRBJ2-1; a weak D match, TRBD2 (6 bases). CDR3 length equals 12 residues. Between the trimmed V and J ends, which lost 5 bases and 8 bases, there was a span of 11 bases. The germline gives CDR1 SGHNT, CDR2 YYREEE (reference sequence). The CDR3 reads CASSSGVYEQFF. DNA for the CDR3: TGTGCCAGCAGTTCGGGGGTCTATGAGCAGTTCTTC.

The CDR3 nucleotides read TGTGCCACCAGTGATGACGGACAGTTGAGCACAGATACGCAGTATTTT. Amino acid sequence: CATSDDGQLSTDTQYF. V and J are TRBV24-1 and TRBJ2-3; D might be TRBD1 (6 bases). This CDR3 is built from 16 residues. Germline values: CDR1 KGHDR, CDR2 SFDVKD. The V gene lost 3 bases and the J gene lost 0 bases, with 12 bases spanning the gap.

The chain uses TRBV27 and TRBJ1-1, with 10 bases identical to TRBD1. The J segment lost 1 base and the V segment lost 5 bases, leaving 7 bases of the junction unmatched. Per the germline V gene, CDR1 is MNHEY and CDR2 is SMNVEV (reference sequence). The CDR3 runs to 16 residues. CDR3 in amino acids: CASSPRQGAGNTEAFF. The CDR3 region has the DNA TGTGCCAGCAGTCCCCGACAGGGGGCAGGGAACACTGAAGCTTTCTTT.

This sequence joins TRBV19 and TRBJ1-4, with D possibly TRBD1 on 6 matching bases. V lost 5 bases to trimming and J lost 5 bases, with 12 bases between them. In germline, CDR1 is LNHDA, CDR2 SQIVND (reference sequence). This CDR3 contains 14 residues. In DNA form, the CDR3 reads TGTGCCAGTAGTCCGCGACAGGAGAATGAAAAACTGTTTTTT. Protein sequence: CASSPRQENEKLFF.

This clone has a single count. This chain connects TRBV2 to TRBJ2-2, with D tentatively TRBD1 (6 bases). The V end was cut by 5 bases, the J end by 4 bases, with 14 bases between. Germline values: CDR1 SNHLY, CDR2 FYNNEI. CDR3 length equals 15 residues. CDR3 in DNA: TGTGCCAGCAGTAGCCGAATGACAGGCACCGGGGAGCTGTTTTTT. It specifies CASSSRMTGTGELFF.

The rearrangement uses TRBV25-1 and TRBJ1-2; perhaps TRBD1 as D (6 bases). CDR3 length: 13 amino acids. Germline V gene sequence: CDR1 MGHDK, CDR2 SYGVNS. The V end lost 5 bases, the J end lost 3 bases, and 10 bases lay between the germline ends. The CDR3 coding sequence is TGTGCCAGCAGTAAAAGGACAGACTATGGCTACACCTTC. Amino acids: CASSKRTDYGYTF.

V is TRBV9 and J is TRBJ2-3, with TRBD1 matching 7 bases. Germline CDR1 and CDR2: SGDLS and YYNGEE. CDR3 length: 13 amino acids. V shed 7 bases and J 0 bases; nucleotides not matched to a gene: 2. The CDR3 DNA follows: TGTGCCAGCGACAGGGATAGCACAGATACGCAGTATTTT. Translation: CASDRDSTDTQYF.

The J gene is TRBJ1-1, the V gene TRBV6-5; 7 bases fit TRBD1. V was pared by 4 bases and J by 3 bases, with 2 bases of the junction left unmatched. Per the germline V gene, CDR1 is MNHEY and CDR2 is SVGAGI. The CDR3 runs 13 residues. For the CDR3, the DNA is TGTGCCAGCAGTTTACAGGGGTACACTGAAGCTTTCTTT. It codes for CASSLQGYTEAFF.

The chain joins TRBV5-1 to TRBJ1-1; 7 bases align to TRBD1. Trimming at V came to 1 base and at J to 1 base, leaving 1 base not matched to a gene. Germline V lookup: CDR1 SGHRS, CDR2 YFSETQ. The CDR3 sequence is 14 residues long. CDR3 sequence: CASSLWDRNTEAFF. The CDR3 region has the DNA TGCGCCAGCAGCTTGTGGGACAGGAACACTGAAGCTTTCTTT.

CDR3 sequence reads: CSGRDSYEQYF. The CDR3 coding sequence is TGCAGCGGCCGGGACTCCTACGAGCAGTACTTC. The J gene is TRBJ2-7, the V gene TRBV29-1; D possibly corresponds to TRBD2 (5 bases). CDR3 length equals 11 residues. With 7 bases removed from V and 0 bases from J, the gap between germline ends came to 7 bases. Germline CDR1 and CDR2: SQVTM and ANQGSEA.

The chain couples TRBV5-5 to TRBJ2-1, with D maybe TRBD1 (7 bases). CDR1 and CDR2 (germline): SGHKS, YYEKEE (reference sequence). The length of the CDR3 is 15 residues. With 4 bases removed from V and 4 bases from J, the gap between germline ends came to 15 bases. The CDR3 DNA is TGTGCCAGCAGCCCCAGGGGGGTTTTGTACAATGAGCAGTTCTTC. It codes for CASSPRGVLYNEQFF. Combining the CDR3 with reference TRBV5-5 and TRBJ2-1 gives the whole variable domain DAGVTQSPTHLIKTRGQQVTLRCSPISGHKSVSWYQQVLGQGPQFIFQYYEKEERGRGNFPDRFSARQFPNYSSELNVNALLLGDSALYLCASSPRGVLYNEQFFGPGTRLTVL.